This entry concerns a single T cell receptor beta chain. The antigen remains undetermined. This entry is derived from a study of long-term antiretroviral therapy in people with HIV. Looking at the study overall: The 2015 immediate-ART recommendation was preceded by the earliest samples by about a decade.

They ran version v3.0 of the immunoSEQ assay at survey level. This table comes from immunoSEQ multiplex PCR, and its TCRdb copy is limited to in-frame clones, with some not included. The profile shows around 28,000 clones, just over 85% of them singletons. Study-level findings and limits: Post-ART samples showed increased diversity that remained below transplant donor control levels.

The V gene lost 6 bases and the J gene lost 4 bases, with 12 bases spanning the gap. The CDR3 totals 13 residues. Germline-derived CDR1 and CDR2 are SNHLY and FYNNEI. V and J are TRBV2 and TRBJ1-1; D call uncertain. Specimen: unsorted PBMCs, collected 0.8 years after starting antiretroviral therapy. This TCR came from a woman aged 25 to 39 with HIV. The CDR3 protein is CASREARGTEAFF. CDR3 DNA: TGTGCCAGCAGGGAGGCGCGGGGCACTGAAGCTTTCTTT.